This TCR beta chain was obtained from a study of glioma-infiltrating T cells. Regarding the study as a whole: Non-neoplastic patients had below-expected tissue-blood divergence, while all gliomas exceeded expectation.

The iRepertoire nested amplicon-rescue multiplex PCR amplified TCR alpha and beta CDR3s from RNA. Each CDR3 protein is one row after TCRdb ran MiXCR on the multiplex PCR reads. The sample lists 100,000 to 150,000 distinct CDR3 sequences, 20% to 25% occurring once. About this clonotype itself: Its specificity is unknown.

The source of this sequence is a human donor with low-grade glioma or glioblastoma, undergoing nonglioma brain surgery, or in good health (not recorded which). Sequencing was carried out using glioma tissue, nonneoplastic brain tissue, or PBMCs (not recorded which).

The CDR3 spells CASSLSRMDAFF. Here the CDR3 DNA reads TGCGCCAGCAGCTTGAGTCGCATGGATGCTTTCTTT. The rearrangement uses TRBV5-1 and TRBJ1-1; D gene ambiguous. The V gene's germline CDR1 is SGHRS and CDR2 YFSETQ. There are 12 residues in the CDR3. Between the trimmed V and J ends, which lost 1 base and 11 bases, there was a span of 12 bases.